This T cell receptor beta chain is drawn from a study of OX40 agonist ivuxolimab in advanced cancers. Patients with a history of autoimmune disease or on systemic immunosuppression were excluded. As concerns this clone: Its antigen is currently unknown. No DNA is shown, since the ends of the CDR3 on it are uncertain; the CDR3 is the one TCRdb lists. Distinct nucleotide sequences in the sample also encode this CDR3.

Only in-frame clones appear in the TCRdb table, and some are missing; sequencing was by immunoSEQ multiplex PCR. The table includes some 18,000 clones, 80% to 90% detected once. The CDR3 length equals 16 residues, ends included. Germline CDR1 SNHLY, CDR2 FYNNEI. The study, taken as a whole, reports: Researchers did not determine the expanded peripheral T cells' antigen specificity.

The material sequenced was CD4+ or CD8+ T cells sorted from blood, taken in a trial of the OX40 agonist ivuxolimab. The TCR originated in an adult with an advanced solid tumor such as melanoma, head and neck, liver or kidney cancer. The chain links TRBV2 to TRBJ2-6; the tabulated D call, TRBD1, remains unverified against the DNA. The CDR3 sequence is CASSEVWGSGANVLTF.